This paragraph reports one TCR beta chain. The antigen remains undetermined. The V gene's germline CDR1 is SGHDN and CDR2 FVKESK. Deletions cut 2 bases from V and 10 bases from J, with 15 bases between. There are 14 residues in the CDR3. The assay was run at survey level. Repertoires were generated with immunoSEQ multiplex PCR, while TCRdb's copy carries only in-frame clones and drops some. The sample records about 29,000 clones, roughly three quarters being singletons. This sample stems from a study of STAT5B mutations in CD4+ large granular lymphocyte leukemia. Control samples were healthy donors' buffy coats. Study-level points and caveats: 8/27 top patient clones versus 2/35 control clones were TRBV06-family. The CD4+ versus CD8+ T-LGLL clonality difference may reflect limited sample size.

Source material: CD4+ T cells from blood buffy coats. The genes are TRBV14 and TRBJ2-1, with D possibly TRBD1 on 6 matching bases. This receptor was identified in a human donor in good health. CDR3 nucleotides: TGTGCCAGCAGCCAACAAGGGGGTGTGAGCGAGCAGTTCTTC. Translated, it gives CASSQQGGVSEQFF.